This T cell receptor beta chain was recorded in a study of CD8+ T cells in alopecia areata. Across the study: Patients in the treated group were given tofacitinib by mouth, 5 to 10 mg twice a day.

The treatment here: oral pan-JAK inhibitor, 5-10 mg twice daily. Peripheral blood and lesional scalp punch biopsies came from alopecia areata patients. Extraction and reverse transcription of RNA yielded cDNA as the sequencing template. The data were produced by immunoSEQ multiplex PCR, yet TCRdb's version contains in-frame clones alone and is incomplete. The data contain a few hundred thousand clones, 43% of them singletons. V lost 5 bases and J 0 bases, leaving 13 bases between the germline ends. The V gene's germline CDR1 is SEHNR and CDR2 FQNEAQ (reference sequence). The CDR3 length is 15 residues.

The sequenced sample was CD4+ T cells sorted from blood, obtained at roughly week 36, from a patient treated with tofacitinib. V usage is TRBV7-9 and J usage is TRBJ1-1, with D tentatively TRBD1 (5 bases). The clonotype originates from a human donor with alopecia areata. The CDR3 protein is CASSHPGTMNTEAFF. CDR3 DNA: TGTGCCAGCAGCCATCCCGGGACGATGAACACTGAAGCTTTCTTT.